This T cell receptor (beta chain) was sequenced during a study of spatial heterogeneity in lung cancer. About the study: Within raw reads, each unique TCR and UMI combination appeared on average more than ten times.

The ends lost 4 bases at V and 2 bases at J; junction bases unmatched: 8. The CDR3 runs 17 residues. Germline V lookup: CDR1 SGDLS, CDR2 YYNGEE. This clonotype was counted ten times or more. Every TCR cDNA molecule bore its own unique molecular identifier. From the 5' RACE reads, TCRdb called clonotypes with MiXCR, one entry per CDR3 protein. The repertoire holds 45,000 to 55,000 distinct CDR3 sequences, with 5.3% as singletons. The sample's time point: sample taken at primary tumor resection. Donation came from around 77 patients with untreated early-stage non-small cell lung cancer. Unsorted whole RNA of tumor, nontumor lung or frozen PBMC was sequenced.

The origin of this receptor is a male donor with early-stage non-small cell lung cancer. V is TRBV9 and J is TRBJ2-1; 11 nucleotides agree with TRBD2. The specimen was PBMCs, collected at surgery. The CDR3 here is CASSPRLAGRTYNEQFF. The DNA for the CDR3 is TGTGCCAGCAGCCCCCGACTAGCGGGAAGGACCTACAATGAGCAGTTCTTC.